This T cell receptor (beta chain) was profiled in a study of T cells after yellow fever vaccination. For this clonotype: Its antigen is currently unknown.

Germline CDR1 and CDR2: MNHNS and SASEGT. This CDR3 is 14 amino acids long. Trimming shortened V by 6 bases and J by 2 bases, and 11 bases separated the two germline ends. A process of 5'RACE template switching, which added a universal primer site and UMIs, was used to make TCR cDNA. TCRdb re-called the 5' RACE reads with MiXCR, one entry per CDR3 protein. This table has 170,000 or so distinct CDR3 sequences, 6.2% appearing once. Study-level findings and limits: Reappearance after the booster was observed for most primary-vaccination clones (96% CD4, about 91% CD8).

The material was CD4+ T cells sorted from PBMCs, obtained on the day of the first yellow fever vaccination. The genes are TRBV6-1 and TRBJ1-5; D unresolved. The origin of this receptor is a man aged 18 to 30 who received the YFV17D yellow fever vaccine. The CDR3, as DNA: TGTGCCAGCAGCTCCGGGAGCCGCAATCAGCCCCAGCATTTT. Translated: CASSSGSRNQPQHF.